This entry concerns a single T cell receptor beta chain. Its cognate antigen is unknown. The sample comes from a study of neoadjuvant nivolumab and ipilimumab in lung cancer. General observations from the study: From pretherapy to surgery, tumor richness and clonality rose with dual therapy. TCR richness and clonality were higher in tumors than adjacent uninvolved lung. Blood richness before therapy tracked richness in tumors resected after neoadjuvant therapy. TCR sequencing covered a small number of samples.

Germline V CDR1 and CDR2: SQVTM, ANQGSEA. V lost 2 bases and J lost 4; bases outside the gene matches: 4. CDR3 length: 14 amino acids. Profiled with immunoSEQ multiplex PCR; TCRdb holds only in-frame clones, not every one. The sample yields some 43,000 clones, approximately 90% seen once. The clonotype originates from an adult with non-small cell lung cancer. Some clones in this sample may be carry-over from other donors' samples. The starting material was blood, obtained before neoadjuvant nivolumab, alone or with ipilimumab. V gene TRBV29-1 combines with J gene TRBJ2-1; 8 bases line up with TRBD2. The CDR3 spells CSVERIAGYNEQFF. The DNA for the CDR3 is TGCAGCGTTGAACGGATAGCGGGGTACAATGAGCAGTTCTTC.